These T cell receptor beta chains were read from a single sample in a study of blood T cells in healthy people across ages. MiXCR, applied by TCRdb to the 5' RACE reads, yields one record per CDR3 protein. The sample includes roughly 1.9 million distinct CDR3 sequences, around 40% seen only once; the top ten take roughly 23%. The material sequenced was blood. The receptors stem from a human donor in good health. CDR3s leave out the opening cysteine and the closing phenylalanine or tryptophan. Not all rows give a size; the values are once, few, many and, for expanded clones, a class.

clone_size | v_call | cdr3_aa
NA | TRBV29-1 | SVGGGTYNEQF
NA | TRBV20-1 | SARMFENTEAF
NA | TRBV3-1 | TSSPRPGATYEQY
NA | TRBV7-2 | ASSSSGGRTYNEQF
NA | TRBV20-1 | SAPNPQRNSDGYT
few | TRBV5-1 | ASSWGQGDGYT
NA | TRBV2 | ASDARGADTQY
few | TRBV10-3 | AISEPSRGGRDGYT
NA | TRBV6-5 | ASSYIAGGRDEQF
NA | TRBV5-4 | ASSTRTAWNEQF
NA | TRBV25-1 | ASSGPGGRLETQY
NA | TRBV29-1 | SVQSQSWLNTEAF
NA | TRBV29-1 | SLRGLTKNIQY
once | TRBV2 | ASSEINYGYT
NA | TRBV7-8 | ASSLVSRAAQGYT
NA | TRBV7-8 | ASSPQRTDTDTQY
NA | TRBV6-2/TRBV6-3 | ASSIHVQETQY
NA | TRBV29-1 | SVATRGNTEAF
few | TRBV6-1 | ASSARGLQPQH
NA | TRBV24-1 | ATSDTGPRGTDTQY
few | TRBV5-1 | ASSLVEGASEKLF
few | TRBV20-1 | SARGALAGGHTGELF
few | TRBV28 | ASSLLAGGPYGYT